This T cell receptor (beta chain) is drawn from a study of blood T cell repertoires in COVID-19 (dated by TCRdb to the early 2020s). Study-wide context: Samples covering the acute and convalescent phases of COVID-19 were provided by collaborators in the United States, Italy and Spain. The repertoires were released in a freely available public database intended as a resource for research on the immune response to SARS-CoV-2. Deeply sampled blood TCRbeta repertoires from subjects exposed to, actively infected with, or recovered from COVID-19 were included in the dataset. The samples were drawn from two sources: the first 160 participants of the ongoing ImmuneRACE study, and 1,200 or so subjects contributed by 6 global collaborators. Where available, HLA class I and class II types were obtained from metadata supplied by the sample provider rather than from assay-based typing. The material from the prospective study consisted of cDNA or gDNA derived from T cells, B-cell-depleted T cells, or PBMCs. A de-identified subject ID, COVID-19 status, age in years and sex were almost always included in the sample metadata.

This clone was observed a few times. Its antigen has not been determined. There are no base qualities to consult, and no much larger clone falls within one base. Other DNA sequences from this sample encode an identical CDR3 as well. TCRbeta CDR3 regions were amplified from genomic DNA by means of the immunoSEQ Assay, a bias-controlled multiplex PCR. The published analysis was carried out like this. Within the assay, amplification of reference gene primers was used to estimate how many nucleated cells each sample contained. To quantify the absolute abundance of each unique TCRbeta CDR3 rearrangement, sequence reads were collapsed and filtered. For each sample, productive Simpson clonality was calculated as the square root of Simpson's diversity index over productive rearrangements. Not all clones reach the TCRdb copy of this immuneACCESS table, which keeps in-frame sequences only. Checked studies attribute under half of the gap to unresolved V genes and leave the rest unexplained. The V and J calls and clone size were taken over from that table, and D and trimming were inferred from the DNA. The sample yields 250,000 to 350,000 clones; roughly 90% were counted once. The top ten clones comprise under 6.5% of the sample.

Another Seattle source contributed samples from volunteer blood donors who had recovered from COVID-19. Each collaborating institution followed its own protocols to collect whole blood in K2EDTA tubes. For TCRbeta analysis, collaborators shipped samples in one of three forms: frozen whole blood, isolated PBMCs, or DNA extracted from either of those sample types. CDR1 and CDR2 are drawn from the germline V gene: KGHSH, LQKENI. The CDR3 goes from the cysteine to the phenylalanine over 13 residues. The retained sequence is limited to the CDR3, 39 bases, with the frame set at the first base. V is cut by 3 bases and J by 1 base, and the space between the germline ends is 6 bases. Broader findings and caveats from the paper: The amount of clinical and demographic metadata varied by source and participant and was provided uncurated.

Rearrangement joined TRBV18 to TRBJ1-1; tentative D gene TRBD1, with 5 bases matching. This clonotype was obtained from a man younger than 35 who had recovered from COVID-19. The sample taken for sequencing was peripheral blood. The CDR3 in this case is CASSPGQNTEAFF. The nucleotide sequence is TGTGCCAGCTCACCCGGACAGAACACTGAAGCTTTCTTT. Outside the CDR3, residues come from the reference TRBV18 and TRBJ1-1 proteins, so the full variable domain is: NAGVMQNPRHLVRRRGQEARLRCSPMKGHSHVYWYRQLPEEGLKFMVYLQKENIIDESGMPKERFSAEFPKEGPSILRIQQVVRGDSAAYFCASSPGQNTEAFFGQGTRLTVV.